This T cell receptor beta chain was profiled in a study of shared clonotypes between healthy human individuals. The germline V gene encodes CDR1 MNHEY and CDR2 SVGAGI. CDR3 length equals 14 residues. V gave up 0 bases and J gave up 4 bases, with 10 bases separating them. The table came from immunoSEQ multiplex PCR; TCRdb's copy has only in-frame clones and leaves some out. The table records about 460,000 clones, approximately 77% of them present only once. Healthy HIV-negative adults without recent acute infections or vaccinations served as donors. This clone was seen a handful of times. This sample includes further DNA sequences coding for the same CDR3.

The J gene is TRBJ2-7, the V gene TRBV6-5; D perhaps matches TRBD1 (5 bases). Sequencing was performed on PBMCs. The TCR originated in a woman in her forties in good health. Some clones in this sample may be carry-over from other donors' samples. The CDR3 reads CASSYSRQGYEQYF. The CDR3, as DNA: TGTGCCAGCAGTTACTCGAGGCAGGGATACGAGCAGTACTTC.